This T cell receptor (beta chain) was documented in a study of blood T cell repertoires in COVID-19. Background on the study: PBMCs, B-cell-depleted T cells, or T cells were the source of the cDNA or gDNA that made up the material.

TCRdb's copy holds only in-frame clones and misses some; the assay was immunoSEQ multiplex PCR. The sample holds 250,000 to 300,000 clones, roughly 85% seen once. Trimming pared 3 bases from V and 8 bases from J, leaving 13 bases between. CDR3 length: 13 residues. Germline CDR1 SEHNR, CDR2 FQNEAQ (reference sequence). Recovered status in Cohort 3 required two negative PCRs, clearance, or symptom resolution. This clone has a handful of counts. The V and J genes are TRBV7-9 and TRBJ1-1; D is uncertain. Sequencing was carried out using PBMCs or T cells enriched from blood (not recorded which). This receptor was taken from a woman between 45 and 60 years old who had recovered from COVID-19. CDR3 in DNA: TGTGCCAGCAGCTTGGATGGATCCAGGGAAGCTTTCTTT. Translated: CASSLDGSREAFF.